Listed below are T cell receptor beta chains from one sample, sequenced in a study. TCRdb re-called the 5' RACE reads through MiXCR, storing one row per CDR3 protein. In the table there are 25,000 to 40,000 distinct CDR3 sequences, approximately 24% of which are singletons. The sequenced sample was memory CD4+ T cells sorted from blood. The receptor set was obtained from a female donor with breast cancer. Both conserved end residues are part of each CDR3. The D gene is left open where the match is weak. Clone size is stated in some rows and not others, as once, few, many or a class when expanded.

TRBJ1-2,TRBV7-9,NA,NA,TGTGCCAGCAGCTCCACAGGGATTGGCTACACCTTC,CASSSTGIGYTF
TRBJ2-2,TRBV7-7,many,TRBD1,TGTGCTAGCAGCCCCGGGACAGGGAACACCGGGGAGCTGTTTTTT,CASSPGTGNTGELFF
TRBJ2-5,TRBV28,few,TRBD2,TGTGCCAGCAGTTTATCGCGACTAGCGGGAGAGGGAGAGACCCAGTACTTC,CASSLSRLAGEGETQYF
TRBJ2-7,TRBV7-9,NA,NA,TGTGCCAGCAGCTTAGTCGGCGTCGACGAGCAGTACTTC,CASSLVGVDEQYF
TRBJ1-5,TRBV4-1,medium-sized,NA,TGCGCCAGCAGCCTCGGTGGCGGGGGCAATCAGCCCCAGCATTTT,CASSLGGGGNQPQHF
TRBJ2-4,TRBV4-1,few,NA,TGCGCCAGCAGCCAAGAGCCGGGGAGGGGGGCCAAAAACATTCAGTACTTC,CASSQEPGRGAKNIQYF
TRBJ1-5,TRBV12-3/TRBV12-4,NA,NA,TGTGCCAGCAGCCCTATCGACGGGTATCAGCCCCAGCATTTT,CASSPIDGYQPQHF
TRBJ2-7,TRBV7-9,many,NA,TGTGCCAGCAGCTTCCACCCCCTAGGGTTCGAGCAGTACTTC,CASSFHPLGFEQYF
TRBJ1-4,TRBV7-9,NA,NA,TGTGCCGGCAGCTCTAGGGGGGAAACTAATGAAAAACTGTTTTTT,CAGSSRGETNEKLFF
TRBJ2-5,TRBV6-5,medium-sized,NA,TGTGCCAGCAGTTACCCAGAAGAGACCCAGTACTTC,CASSYPEETQYF
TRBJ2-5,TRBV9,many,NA,TGTGCCAGCGGCCCGGGGGAGGCCCTGTACCAAGAGACCCAGTACTTC,CASGPGEALYQETQYF
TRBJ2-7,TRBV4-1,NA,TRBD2,TGCGCCAGCAGCGCCAAGATAATAGCGGGAGAAGTAAACTCCTACGAGCAGTACTTC,CASSAKIIAGEVNSYEQYF
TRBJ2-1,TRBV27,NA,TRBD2,TGTGCCAGCAGCCCTAGAGGGACCAGCGGGAGGGCCGCCAATGAGCAGTTCTTC,CASSPRGTSGRAANEQFF
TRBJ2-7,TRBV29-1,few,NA,TGCAGTGCAGTCGTCCCAGCCGTCTTCGGCTACGAGCAGTACTTC,CSAVVPAVFGYEQYF
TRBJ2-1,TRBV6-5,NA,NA,TGTGCCAGCATACCATCTGGTTTTAATGAGCAGTTCTTC,CASIPSGFNEQFF
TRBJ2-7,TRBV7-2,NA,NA,TGTGCCAGCAGCTCACCCGCAGCGGGCACCTACGAGCAGTACTTC,CASSSPAAGTYEQYF
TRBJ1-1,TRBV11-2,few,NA,TGTGCCAGCAGCTTTCTGGGGGCGAACACTGAAGCTTTCTTT,CASSFLGANTEAFF
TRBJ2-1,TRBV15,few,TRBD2,TGTGCCACCAGCAGAGATAGCGGGAGTACCTACAATGAGCAGTTCTTC,CATSRDSGSTYNEQFF
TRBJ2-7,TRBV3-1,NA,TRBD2,TGTGCCAGCCACGGACTAGCGGGAGCCTCACTGAGGGAGCAGTACTTC,CASHGLAGASLREQYF
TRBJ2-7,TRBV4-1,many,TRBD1,TGCGCCAGCAGCCGACAGGGCAGCTCCTACGAGCAGTACTTC,CASSRQGSSYEQYF
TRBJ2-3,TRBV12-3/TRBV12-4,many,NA,TGTGCCAGCAGTTATGGGGCGACAGATACGCAGTATTTT,CASSYGATDTQYF
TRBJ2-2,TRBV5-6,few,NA,TGTGCCAGCAAATCCCCCGACACCGGGGAGCTGTTTTTT,CASKSPDTGELFF
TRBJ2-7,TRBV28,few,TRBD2,TGTGCCAGCAGTTATAGGGCTAGCGGGAACGAGCAGTACTTC,CASSYRASGNEQYF
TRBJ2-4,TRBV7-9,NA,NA,TGTGCCAGCAGTCCCGTTAACATTCAGTACTTC,CASSPVNIQYF
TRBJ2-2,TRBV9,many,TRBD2,TGTGCCAGCAGCCCCACCGGGAGGTGGAACACCGGGGAGCTGTTTTTT,CASSPTGRWNTGELFF
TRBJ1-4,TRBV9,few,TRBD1,TGTGCCAGCAGCTCACCAGGACAGGGTGGAGCGGAAAATGAAAAACTGTTTTTT,CASSSPGQGGAENEKLFF
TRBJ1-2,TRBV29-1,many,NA,TGCAGCGCCGATAGGACAGATGGCTACACCTTC,CSADRTDGYTF
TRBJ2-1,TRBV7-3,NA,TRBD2,TGTGCCAGCAGCCGTGGGGGACTAGCGGGGGGCGCCTACAATGAGGAGCAGTTCTTC,CASSRGGLAGGAYNEEQFF
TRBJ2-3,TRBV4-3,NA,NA,TGCGCCAGCAGCCAAGGGGGGACCACAGATACGCAGTATTTT,CASSQGGTTDTQYF
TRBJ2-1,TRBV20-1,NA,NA,TGCAGTGCTAGCCCTTCAAGGACACCTACCTACAATGAGCAGTTCTTC,CSASPSRTPTYNEQFF
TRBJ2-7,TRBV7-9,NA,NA,TGTGCCAGCAGCTTAGCAGGGTTGGGTTACGAGCAGTACTTC,CASSLAGLGYEQYF
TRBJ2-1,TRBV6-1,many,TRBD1,TGTGCCAGCCTCCCGGGACAGGTTTTAAATGAGCAGTTCTTC,CASLPGQVLNEQFF
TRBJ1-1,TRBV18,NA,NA,TGTGCCAGCTCACTACCGGACCAGGGGAACACTGAAGCTTTCTTT,CASSLPDQGNTEAFF
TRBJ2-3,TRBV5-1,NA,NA,TGCGCCAGCAGCTTTCCCCTAGAAGCTGATACGCAGTATTTT,CASSFPLEADTQYF
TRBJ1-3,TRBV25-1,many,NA,TGTGCCAGCAGCCTTGGAAACACCATATATTTT,CASSLGNTIYF
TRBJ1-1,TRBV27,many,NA,TGTGCCAGCACCAAGGGGGGAGACACTGAAGCTTTCTTT,CASTKGGDTEAFF
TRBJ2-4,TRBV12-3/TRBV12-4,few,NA,TGTGCCAGCAGTTCCCCGTTGTTAGCCAAAAACATTCAGTACTTC,CASSSPLLAKNIQYF